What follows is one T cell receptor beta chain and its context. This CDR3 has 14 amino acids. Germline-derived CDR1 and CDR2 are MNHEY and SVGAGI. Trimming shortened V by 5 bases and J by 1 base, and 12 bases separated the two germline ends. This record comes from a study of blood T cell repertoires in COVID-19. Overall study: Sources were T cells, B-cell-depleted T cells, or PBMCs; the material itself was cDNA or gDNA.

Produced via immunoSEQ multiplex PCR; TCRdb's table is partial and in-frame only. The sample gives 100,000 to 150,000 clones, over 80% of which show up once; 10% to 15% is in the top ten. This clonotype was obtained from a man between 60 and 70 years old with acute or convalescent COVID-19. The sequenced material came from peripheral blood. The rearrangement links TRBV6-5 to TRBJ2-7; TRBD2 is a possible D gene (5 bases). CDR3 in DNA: TGTGCCAGCAGTCCGCGAGGGCGGTCCTACGAGCAGTACTTC. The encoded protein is CASSPRGRSYEQYF.